This TCR beta chain comes out of a study of shared clonotypes between healthy human individuals. Study background: Three plates were used per donor for CD4 naive, three for CD4 memory, two for CD8 naive and one for CD8 memory. Study results and caveats: Sharing across four donors was seen in 5% to 5.5% of naive CD4 clonotypes. The study generally estimated greater richness for naive than memory subsets. Clonotypes shared by all four donors outscored non-shared clonotypes in generation probability.

Only in-frame clones appear in the TCRdb table, and some are missing; sequencing was by immunoSEQ multiplex PCR. The sample includes 2 million to 3 million clones, 93% of them seen just once. In the case of this clone: Its antigen is not identified.

The V and J ends lost 9 bases and 1 base, in that order; junction bases with no gene match: 4. This CDR3 has 15 amino acids. Germline V lookup: CDR1 LGHNA, CDR2 YNFKEQ. The V gene is TRBV4-2, the J gene TRBJ2-2; 11 nucleotides align to TRBD2. Sequencing used naive CD4+ T cells from PBMCs. Subset described: CD45RA+ positively selected. The sequence was obtained from a man between 18 and 29 years old in good health. Some clones in this sample may be carry-over from other donors' samples. The CDR3 loop is CASRGLAGNTGELFF. The DNA for the CDR3 is TGTGCCAGTCGAGGACTAGCGGGGAACACCGGGGAGCTGTTTTTT.